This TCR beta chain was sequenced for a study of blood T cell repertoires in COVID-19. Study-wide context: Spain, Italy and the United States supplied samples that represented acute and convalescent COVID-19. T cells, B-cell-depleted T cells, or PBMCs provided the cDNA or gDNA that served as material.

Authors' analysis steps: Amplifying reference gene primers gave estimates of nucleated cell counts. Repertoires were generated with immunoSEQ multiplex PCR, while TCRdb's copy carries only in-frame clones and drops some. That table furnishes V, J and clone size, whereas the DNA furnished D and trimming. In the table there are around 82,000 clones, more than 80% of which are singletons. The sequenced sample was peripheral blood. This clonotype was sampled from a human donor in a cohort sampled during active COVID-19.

CDR3 bases: TGTGCCAGCAGCCGGGGGGGACAGACCTACAATGAGCAGTTCTTC. Protein product: CASSRGGQTYNEQFF. This rearrangement joins TRBV27 to TRBJ2-1; the D gene is possibly TRBD2 (8 bases). CDR3 length: 15 residues. V lost 6 bases and J lost 2, with 14 bases in between. CDR1 and CDR2 from the germline V gene are MNHEY and SMNVEV (reference sequence).